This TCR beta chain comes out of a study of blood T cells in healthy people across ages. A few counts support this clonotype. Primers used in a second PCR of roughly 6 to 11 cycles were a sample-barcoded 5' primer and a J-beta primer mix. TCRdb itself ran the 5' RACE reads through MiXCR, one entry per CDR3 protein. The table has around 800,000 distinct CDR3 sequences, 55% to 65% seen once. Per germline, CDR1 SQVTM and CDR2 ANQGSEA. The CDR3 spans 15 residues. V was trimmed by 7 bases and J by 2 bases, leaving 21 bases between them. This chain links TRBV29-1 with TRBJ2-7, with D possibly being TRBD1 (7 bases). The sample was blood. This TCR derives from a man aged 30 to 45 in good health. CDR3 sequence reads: CSAFTGDLRTYEQYF. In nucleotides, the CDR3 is TGCAGCGCATTTACAGGGGACTTGAGAACCTACGAGCAGTACTTC.